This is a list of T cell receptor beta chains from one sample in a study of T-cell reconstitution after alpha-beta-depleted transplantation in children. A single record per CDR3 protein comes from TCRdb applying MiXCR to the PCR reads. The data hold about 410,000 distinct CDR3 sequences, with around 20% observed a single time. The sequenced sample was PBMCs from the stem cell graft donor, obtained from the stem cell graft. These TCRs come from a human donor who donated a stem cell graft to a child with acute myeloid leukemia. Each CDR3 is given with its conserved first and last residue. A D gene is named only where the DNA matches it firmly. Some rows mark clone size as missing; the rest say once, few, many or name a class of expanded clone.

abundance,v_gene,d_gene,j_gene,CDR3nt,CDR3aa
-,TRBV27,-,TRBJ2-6,TGTGCCAGCAATCCTCTGGGGGCTGGGGCCAACGTCCTGACTTTC,CASNPLGAGANVLTF
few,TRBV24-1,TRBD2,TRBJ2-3,TGTGCCACCAGTGATTTGCCACGGGAGGAGGGAGATACGCAGTATTTT,CATSDLPREEGDTQYF
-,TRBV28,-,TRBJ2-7,TGTGCCAGCAGTTTCCGGACACGGACTCTCTCCTACGAGCAGTACTTC,CASSFRTRTLSYEQYF
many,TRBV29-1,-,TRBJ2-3,TGCAGCGCTCTAGGCCTTTACACAGATACGCAGTATTTT,CSALGLYTDTQYF
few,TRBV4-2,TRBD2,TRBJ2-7,TGTGCCAGCAGCCAAGAACTAGCGGGATACTCCTACGAGCAGTACTTC,CASSQELAGYSYEQYF
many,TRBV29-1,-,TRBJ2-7,TGCAGCGTTGAAGGTGGGAGTTATAGCGAGCAGTACTTC,CSVEGGSYSEQYF
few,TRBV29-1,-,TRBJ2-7,TGCAGCGTTGAGCTAGCGACAGGGAACGGCTACGAGCAGTACTTC,CSVELATGNGYEQYF
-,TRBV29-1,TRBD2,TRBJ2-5,TGCAGCGTGTATAGCGGGAGTGTGTTAGAGACCCAGTACTTC,CSVYSGSVLETQYF
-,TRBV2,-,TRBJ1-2,TGTGCCAGCAGAGACACCCCGGAGTATGGCTACACCTTC,CASRDTPEYGYTF
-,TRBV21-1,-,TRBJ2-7,TGTGCTTACATCCAGGGACAGGGGGGCGAGCAGTACTTC,CAYIQGQGGEQYF
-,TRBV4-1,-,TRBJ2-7,TGCGCCAGCAGCCCAGGGGTCTCCCCCTCCTACGAGCAGTACTTC,CASSPGVSPSYEQYF
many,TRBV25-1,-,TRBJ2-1,TGTGCCAGCAATCGCCCGGGAGCTGTGACTGAGCAGTTCTTC,CASNRPGAVTEQFF
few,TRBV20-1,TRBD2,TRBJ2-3,TGCAGTGCTAGATCCGGGAGGAGTCTCACAGATACGCAGTATTTT,CSARSGRSLTDTQYF
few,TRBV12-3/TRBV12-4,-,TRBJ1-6,TGTGCCAGCAGTCTAGGGACCAACATTTCACCCCTCCACTTT,CASSLGTNISPLHF
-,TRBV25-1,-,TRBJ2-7,TGTGCCAGCAGTGCGAACCGGGACCTAGCCTCCTACGAGCAGTACTTC,CASSANRDLASYEQYF
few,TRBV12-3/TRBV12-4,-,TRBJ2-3,TGTGCCAGCAGTTTACGGGAGAGGGCAGATACGCAGTATTTT,CASSLRERADTQYF
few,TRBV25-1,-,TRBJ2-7,TGTGCCAGCAGTGAATATTTGGGGCACGACGAGCAGTACTTC,CASSEYLGHDEQYF
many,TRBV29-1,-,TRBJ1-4,TGCAGCGTTGCGCAGGGGCCTAATGAAAAACTGTTTTTT,CSVAQGPNEKLFF
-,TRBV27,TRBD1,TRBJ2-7,TGTGCCAGCAGTTCAACACAGGGGGAATCCCTCTACGAGCAGTACTTC,CASSSTQGESLYEQYF
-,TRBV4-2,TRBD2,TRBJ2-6,TGTGCCAGCAGCCAAGAAGGCGGGAGCTCTGGGGCCAACGTCCTGACTTTC,CASSQEGGSSGANVLTF
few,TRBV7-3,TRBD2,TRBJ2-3,TGTGCCAGCAGTTACAGGAGCGGGAGTGGCACAGATACGCAGTATTTT,CASSYRSGSGTDTQYF
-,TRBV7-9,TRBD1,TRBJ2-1,TGTGCCAGCAGCTTGGGGACAGGGGATGAGCAGTTCTTC,CASSLGTGDEQFF
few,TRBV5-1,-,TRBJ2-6,TGCGCCAGCGCCGAGCGCAGGGCGAGTGGGGCCAACGTCCTGACTTTC,CASAERRASGANVLTF
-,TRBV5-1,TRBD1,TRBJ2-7,TGCGCCAGCAGCTTAAGACAGGGGGCCACGGACGAGCAGTACTTC,CASSLRQGATDEQYF
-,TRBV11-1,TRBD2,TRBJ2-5,TGTGCCAGCAGCTTGTCTAGCGGGACCCAACAAGAGACCCAGTACTTC,CASSLSSGTQQETQYF
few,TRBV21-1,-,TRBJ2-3,-,CASSKVGQGTDTQYF